This entry describes one T cell receptor (beta chain). The sample originates from a study of blood T cell repertoires in COVID-19. On the study more broadly: PBMCs, B-cell-depleted T cells, or T cells provided the cDNA or gDNA that made up the material.

The CDR3 covers 13 residues. V was shortened by 10 bases and J by 4 bases, with 14 bases between the two germline ends. Germline assignment: CDR1 MDHEN and CDR2 SYDVKM. Some clones are missing from TCRdb's copy, which holds only in-frame ones; the method was immunoSEQ multiplex PCR. The sample holds approximately 250,000 clones, around 93% seen once. Before they entered the study, exposed participants had met a COVID-19 case within 2 weeks. J is TRBJ1-3 and V is TRBV28; D is possibly TRBD1 (6 bases). The clonotype was recovered from a middle-aged man who had been exposed to COVID-19. The sample was PBMCs or T cells enriched from blood (not recorded which). This CDR3 is CAIGGQTGNTIYF. CDR3 nucleotides: TGTGCCATCGGGGGGCAAACAGGAAACACCATATATTTT.